One and the same sample provided the 18 T cell receptor beta chains below, sequenced in a study of metastatic and nonmetastatic thyroid tumors. Via MiXCR, TCRdb re-called the PCR reads. This table holds 91,000 or so clones, approximately 11% found once. Patients underwent thyroid surgery, and none had received any treatment before it. Sequencing was performed on blood. These receptors were taken from a female donor with papillary thyroid cancer or a benign thyroid nodule (not recorded which). Some clones in this sample may be carry-over from other donors' samples.

By share, this clone counts as large. The CDR3 here is CASTAGWETQYF. CDR3 nucleotide sequence: TGTGCCAGCACCGCGGGGTGGGAGACCCAGTACTTC. The rearrangement uses TRBV2 and TRBJ2-5; D is possibly TRBD2 (6 bases). The V gene lost 7 bases and the J gene lost 5 bases, with 11 bases spanning the gap. The CDR3 is 12 residues long. CDR1 and CDR2 from the germline V gene are SNHLY and FYNNEI.

Turning to this clone: The junction departs from the called germline gene at one end, perhaps through a read error. The chain is built from TRBV30 and TRBJ1-6, with TRBD1 as a possible D gene (5 bases). The CDR3 loop spans 13 amino acids. Germline V gene data show CDR1 as GTSNPN and CDR2 as SVGIG (reference sequence). CDR3 nucleotides: TGTGCCTGGAGGCTGGCAGGGAATTCACCCATCCACTTT. Translated: CAWRLAGNSPIHF.

About this clone itself: This sequence may be a read error, since a much larger clone differs from it by one base. The V gene is TRBV9, the J gene TRBJ2-5, with 8 bases fitting TRBD1. This CDR3 has 15 amino acids. CDR1 SGDLS and CDR2 YYNGEE come from the germline V gene. Trimming cost V 6 bases and J 5 bases; bases outside gene matches: 12. The CDR3 here is CASISGQGSGETQYF. CDR3 coding DNA: TGTGCCAGCATCTCAGGACAGGGCAGTGGGGAGACCCAGTACTTC.

There are a few counts of this clone. This could be a read error, since a much larger clone is one nucleotide away. This CDR3 is also generated by other DNA sequences in the sample. V gene TRBV28 combines with J gene TRBJ2-3; 9 bases are shared with TRBD2. The CDR3 contains 16 residues. From germline, CDR1 is MDHEN and CDR2 SYDVKM. The DNA for the CDR3 is TGCGCCAGCAGTCTAGGGCTAGCGGGAAGCACAGATACGCAGTATTTT. Residues: CASSLGLAGSTDTQYF.

Ten or more counts support this clone. At the DNA level, this CDR3 is encoded by other sequences in the same sample as well. V and J are TRBV5-1 and TRBJ1-1; 7 bases are a match to TRBD1. Germline V CDR1 and CDR2: SGHRS, YFSETQ. V lost 5 bases to trimming and J lost 5 bases; unmatched junction nucleotides: 9. The CDR3 is made up of 14 amino acids. The CDR3, as DNA: TGCGCCAGCAGGTCTGGCAGGGGGTATACTGAAGCTTTCTTT. Translated, it gives CASRSGRGYTEAFF.

This clone was seen many times. The chain links TRBV28 to TRBJ1-4; possibly TRBD1 for D (6 bases). This CDR3 region has 15 residues. V was cut by 2 bases and J by 0 bases, with 7 bases left in between. Germline V lookup: CDR1 MDHEN, CDR2 SYDVKM. The CDR3, as DNA: TGTGCCAGCAGTTTACCAGGGGCAACTAATGAAAAACTGTTTTTT. It translates to CASSLPGATNEKLFF.

The sample holds many counts of this clone. The V and J genes are TRBV19 and TRBJ1-4; 8 nucleotides align to TRBD1. After removal of 10 bases from V and 4 bases from J, the junction contained 8 bases not matched to a gene. The germline gives CDR1 LNHDA, CDR2 SQIVND (reference sequence). CDR3 length: 14 amino acids. The CDR3: CATQDRGGNEKLFF. The DNA of the CDR3 is TGTGCCACCCAAGACAGGGGCGGTAATGAAAAACTGTTTTTT.

This clone has ten or more counts. The CDR3 here is CASSSWTAYGYTF. The CDR3 region has the DNA TGTGCCAGCAGCTCCTGGACAGCTTATGGCTACACCTTC. This sequence joins TRBV7-2 and TRBJ1-2, with D perhaps TRBD1 (6 bases). This CDR3 is built from 13 residues. Deletions cut 4 bases from V and 5 bases from J, with 11 bases between. Germline CDR1 is SGHTA and CDR2 is FQGNSA.

This clone has at least ten counts. V and J are TRBV15 and TRBJ2-1; D unresolved. CDR1 is LNHNV and CDR2 is YYDKDF in the germline V gene (reference sequence). Trimming removed 1 base at V and 7 bases at J, with 11 bases between. This CDR3 is built from 14 residues. CDR3 nucleotide sequence: TGTGCCACCAGCAGAGCCCGGAGTTCTAATGAGCAGTTCTTC. Translating gives CATSRARSSNEQFF.

This clone was counted at least ten times. This chain links TRBV6-1 with TRBJ2-5, with TRBD1 matching 7 bases. Germline trimming cut 8 bases from V and 2 bases from J; bases unmatched to any gene: 5. In germline, CDR1 is MNHNS, CDR2 SASEGT. This CDR3 is 13 amino acids long. CDR3 region: CASRDRAQETQYF. DNA for the CDR3: TGTGCCAGCCGAGACAGGGCTCAAGAGACCCAGTACTTC.

This clone was detected ten times or more. The chain carries TRBV18 and TRBJ2-1; 9 bases match TRBD2. Trimming removed 3 bases from V and 5 bases from J; junction bases left unmatched: 5. The CDR3 sequence is 15 residues long. From germline, CDR1 is KGHSH and CDR2 LQKENI. This CDR3 reads CASSPLGLANNEQFF. The CDR3 nucleotides read TGTGCCAGCTCACCCCTCGGACTAGCGAACAATGAGCAGTTCTTC.

This clone was seen repeatedly, ten times or more. The V and J genes are TRBV27 and TRBJ1-2, with D unclear. The CDR3 has 15 residues. V was pared by 11 bases and J by 0 bases, with 19 bases between. Germline V gene data show CDR1 as MNHEY and CDR2 as SMNVEV (reference sequence). CDR3 protein: CASKPGGRANYGYTF. The CDR3 DNA follows: TGTGCCTCCAAACCGGGCGGTCGCGCTAACTATGGCTACACCTTC.

This clone occurred many times. Here the CDR3 DNA reads TGTGCCAGCAGCCCATATAACCCTTTCGGAGAGACCCAGTACTTC. This encodes CASSPYNPFGETQYF. The chain carries TRBV5-4 and TRBJ2-5; D not resolved. Germline CDR1 and CDR2: SGHNT and YYREEE (reference sequence). The CDR3 extends over 15 amino acids. Deletions cut 4 bases from V and 4 bases from J, with 17 bases between.

This clone was seen at least ten times. This chain connects TRBV6-2 or TRBV6-3 to TRBJ1-2, with D perhaps matching TRBD1 (5 bases). Germline CDR1 is MNHEY and CDR2 is SVGEGT. The CDR3 extends over 13 amino acids. V was shortened by 5 bases and J by 6 bases, with 13 bases between the two germline ends. CDR3 residues: CASSRDREDGYTF. The CDR3 nucleotides are TGTGCCAGCAGTAGGGACCGGGAGGATGGCTACACCTTC.

As regards this clone: A much bigger clone sits one base away, suggesting this may be a read error. The chain employs TRBV7-2 and TRBJ2-1, with a possible D match to TRBD2 (5 bases). This CDR3 has 14 residues. Germline V gene lookup returns CDR1 SGHTA and CDR2 FQGNSA. With 3 bases removed from V and 15 bases from J, the gap between germline ends came to 21 bases. CDR3 nucleotides: TGTGCCAGCAGCTTGACCTCTAGCTTTCCCCAGTGGTTCTTC. Its protein is CASSLTSSFPQWFF.

This clone was picked up many times. Other DNA sequences within the sample encode an identical CDR3. V is TRBV9 and J is TRBJ2-7; D is undetermined. CDR1 is SGDLS, CDR2 YYNGEE, per germline. Deletions cut 4 bases from V and 6 bases from J, with 20 bases between. The CDR3 extends over 15 amino acids. As DNA, the CDR3 is TGTGCCAGCAGCCCCCGGGTAGGTCTATTGGCCGAGCAGTACTTC. Translated, it gives CASSPRVGLLAEQYF. Variable domain in full (rest from reference TRBV9 and TRBJ2-7): DSGVTQTPKHLITATGQRVTLRCSPRSGDLSVYWYQQSLDQGLQFLIQYYNGEERAKGNILERFSAQQFPDLHSELNLSSLELGDSALYFCASSPRVGLLAEQYFGPGTRLTVT.

Details on this clone: A much larger clonotype is one base distant, so this may be a read error. This chain links TRBV4-3 with TRBJ1-2; unclear D gene. V was shortened by 3 bases and J by 5 bases, with 10 bases between the two germline ends. The CDR3 contains 13 residues. Germline loops: CDR1 LGHNA, CDR2 YSLEER. The CDR3 nucleotides are TGCGCCAGCAGCCACGGGAACGTTTATGGCTACACCTTC. Its protein is CASSHGNVYGYTF.

This clone was observed a few times. A much larger clone differs from this one at a single base, so this may be a read error. V gene TRBV2 combines with J gene TRBJ1-4, with 7 nucleotides matching TRBD1. CDR1 and CDR2 (germline): SNHLY, FYNNEI. V trimming: 6 bases; J trimming: 5 bases; junction bases outside the gene matches: 9. The length of the CDR3 is 15 residues. CDR3 sequence: CASSVQGQRNEKLFF. CDR3 nucleotides: TGTGCCAGCAGCGTGCAGGGACAGAGGAATGAAAAACTGTTTTTT.